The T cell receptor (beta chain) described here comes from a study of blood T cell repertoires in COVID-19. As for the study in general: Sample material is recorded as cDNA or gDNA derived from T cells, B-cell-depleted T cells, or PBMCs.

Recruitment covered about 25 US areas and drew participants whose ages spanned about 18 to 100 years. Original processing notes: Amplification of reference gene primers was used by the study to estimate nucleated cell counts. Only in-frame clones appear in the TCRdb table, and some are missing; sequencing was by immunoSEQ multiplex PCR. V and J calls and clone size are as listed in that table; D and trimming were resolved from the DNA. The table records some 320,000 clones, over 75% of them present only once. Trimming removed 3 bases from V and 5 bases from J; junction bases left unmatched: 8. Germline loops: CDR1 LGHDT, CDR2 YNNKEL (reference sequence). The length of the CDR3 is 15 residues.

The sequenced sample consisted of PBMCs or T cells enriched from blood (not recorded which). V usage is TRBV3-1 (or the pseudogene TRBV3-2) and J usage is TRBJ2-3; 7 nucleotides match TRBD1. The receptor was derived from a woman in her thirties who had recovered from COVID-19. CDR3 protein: CASSHRQGGGDTQYF. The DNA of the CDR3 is TGTGCCAGCAGCCACCGACAGGGTGGCGGAGATACGCAGTATTTT.